The 20 T cell receptor beta chains presented below share a single source sample, sequenced in a study of human T cells and chemical hapten exposure (dated by TCRdb to about 2021). To prepare the library, RACE was applied. The listed sequencing device is NextSeq 500. TCRdb reworked the public reads: Q25 trimming with fastp, MiXCR clone assembly, productive beta chains retained. Rows matching on CDR3 protein sequence are summarized as one entry with the most common DNA and genes. The sample contains over 55,000 distinct CDR3 sequences, approximately 10% of them found a single time. The ten biggest clones cover roughly 1.5% of the sample. The intended sense of this specimen's time point label: patch test 3, about 24 weeks after DPC sensitization. The intended sense of this specimen's treatment or condition label: therapeutic diphenylcyclopropenone sensitization with weekly scalp DPC. This specimen was whole blood, taken in connection with sensitization to the hapten diphenylcyclopropenone (DPC). The receptors come from a woman aged 45 to 65 with alopecia areata. Some clones in this sample may be carry-over from other donors' samples.

This clonotype has at least ten counts. The rearrangement joins TRBV4-3 to TRBJ1-2; possibly TRBD1 for D (6 bases). Trimming removed 0 bases from V and 4 bases from J, with 12 bases in between. Germline CDR1 reads LGHNA; CDR2 reads YSLEER. This CDR3 has 15 residues. CDR3 residues: CASSQEPGEVYGYTF. For the CDR3, the DNA is TGCGCCAGCAGCCAAGAACCAGGGGAGGTCTATGGCTACACCTTC.

This clonotype came up many times. The rearrangement joins TRBV6-1 to TRBJ2-7, with D uncertain. The CDR3 has 11 amino acids. Trimming pared 2 bases from V and 7 bases from J, leaving 6 bases between. CDR1 and CDR2 from the germline V gene are MNHNS and SASEGT. Here the CDR3 reads CASSELREQYF. DNA of the CDR3: TGTGCCAGCAGTGAATTGAGAGAGCAGTACTTC.

This chain connects TRBV6-6 to TRBJ1-4, with 8 bases identical to TRBD1. The CDR3 totals 15 residues. In germline, CDR1 is MNHNY, CDR2 SVGAGI (reference sequence). Trimming at V came to 4 bases and at J to 7 bases, leaving 8 bases not matched to a gene. CDR3 sequence reads: CASSSTGGGSEKLFF. The CDR3 DNA reads as TGTGCCAGCAGTTCTACAGGGGGAGGCAGTGAAAAACTGTTTTTT.

The chain uses TRBV7-2 and TRBJ2-3; D ambiguous. This CDR3 is 12 amino acids long. Deletions cut 7 bases from V and 6 bases from J, with 11 bases between. Germline assignment: CDR1 SGHTA and CDR2 FQGNSA. As DNA, the CDR3 is TGTGCCAGCAACACAAGGCGGGATACGCAGTATTTT. Its protein is CASNTRRDTQYF.

This sequence joins TRBV13 and TRBJ1-3; D remains ambiguous. The ends were cut back, 2 bases at V and 0 bases at J, with 5 bases in the middle. CDR3 length: 14 residues. CDR1 is PRHDT and CDR2 is FYEKMQ in the germline V gene (reference sequence). CDR3: CASSLQPSGNTIYF. The CDR3 region has the DNA TGTGCCAGCAGCTTACAGCCCTCTGGAAACACCATATATTTT.

This clonotype was picked up a small number of times. The chain carries TRBV28 and TRBJ2-7; D unresolved. Trimming left V 11 bases short and J 6 bases short, with 14 bases between. The CDR3 is 11 amino acids. Germline V gene data show CDR1 as MDHEN and CDR2 as SYDVKM. CDR3 region: CASHVGTEQYF. CDR3 nucleotide sequence: TGTGCCTCCCATGTGGGCACCGAGCAGTACTTC.

This chain uses TRBV9 with TRBJ2-1; D is ambiguous. The germline V and J ends were trimmed by 4 bases and 4 bases, with 9 bases remaining between them. The germline gives CDR1 SGDLS, CDR2 YYNGEE. The CDR3 covers 13 residues. CDR3 sequence (DNA): TGTGCCAGCAGCCCCGGAACTTACAATGAGCAGTTCTTC. Its protein is CASSPGTYNEQFF.

There are many counts of this clonotype. V gene TRBV10-2 combines with J gene TRBJ1-3, with D unclear. CDR1 WSHSY and CDR2 SAAADI come from the germline V gene. The CDR3 has 16 residues. With 0 bases removed from V and 0 bases from J, the gap between germline ends came to 9 bases. CDR3 DNA sequence: TGCGCCAGCAGTGAGTCGCTCCTGGACTCTGGAAACACCATATATTTT. This gives the protein CASSESLLDSGNTIYF.

This clonotype was found a few times. The chain couples TRBV6-1 to TRBJ2-1, with 7 bases matching TRBD1. Germline CDR1 reads MNHNS; CDR2 reads SASEGT. The length of the CDR3 is 14 residues. Losses at the gene ends were 6 bases for V and 6 bases for J; bases not matched to a gene: 8. The CDR3 spells CASSGQVLINEQFF. Here the CDR3 DNA reads TGTGCCAGCAGCGGACAGGTTCTGATCAATGAGCAGTTCTTC.

This clonotype occurred many times. The chain links TRBV7-9 to TRBJ1-1; the D is unclear. The CDR3 loop spans 14 amino acids. The V end lost 5 bases, the J end lost 2 bases, and 12 bases lay between the germline ends. Germline V gene lookup returns CDR1 SEHNR and CDR2 FQNEAQ (reference sequence). The CDR3 reads CASSLDGVNTEAFF. Here the CDR3 DNA reads TGTGCCAGCAGCCTAGATGGGGTTAACACTGAAGCTTTCTTT. The full variable domain, rest sourced from reference TRBV7-9 and TRBJ1-1, is DTGVSQNPRHKITKRGQNVTFRCDPISEHNRLYWYRQTLGQGPEFLTYFQNEAQLEKSRLLSDRFSAERPKGSFSTLEIQRTEQGDSAMYLCASSLDGVNTEAFFGQGTRLTVV.

V usage is TRBV28 and J usage is TRBJ2-3; D gene uncertain. Trimming cost V 6 bases and J 2 bases, with 12 bases left between them. Looked up from germline, CDR1 is MDHEN and CDR2 is SYDVKM. The CDR3 sequence is 14 residues long. The CDR3 bases are TGTGCCAGCAGAGAAACGGCTATCACAGATACGCAGTATTTT. Translated, it gives CASRETAITDTQYF.

A note on this clonotype: This may come from a read error, since a much larger clone is one base off. The chain links TRBV6-5 to TRBJ2-1, with 9 bases fitting TRBD2. The CDR3 loop spans 14 amino acids. In germline, CDR1 is MNHEY, CDR2 SVGAGI. CDR3: CAGSYSLSGGEQFF. The CDR3 DNA follows: TGTGCCGGCAGTTACTCTTTGAGCGGGGGGGAGCAGTTCTTC.

The chain uses TRBV10-3 and TRBJ1-5; possibly TRBD1 for D (6 bases). The CDR3 is made up of 17 amino acids. Germline V CDR1 and CDR2: ENHRY, SYGVKD. V was shortened by 3 bases and J by 2 bases, with 17 bases between the two germline ends. The CDR3 coding sequence is TGTGCCATCAGTGACCCCAGGGGCCGGTCGGGCAATCAGCCCCAGCATTTT. This encodes CAISDPRGRSGNQPQHF.

This chain connects TRBV28 to TRBJ1-5, with unresolved D. Per germline, CDR1 MDHEN and CDR2 SYDVKM. CDR3 length: 12 residues. V was pared by 7 bases and J by 5 bases, with 9 bases between. Written as DNA, the CDR3 is TGTGCCAGCACCCCTCGGTATCAGCCCCAGCATTTT. Translated: CASTPRYQPQHF.

This clonotype was found many times. V and J are TRBV3-1 and TRBJ1-5; no firm D call. The V end lost 0 bases, the J end lost 2 bases, and 8 bases lay between the germline ends. The CDR3 is 15 residues long. Germline values: CDR1 LGHDT, CDR2 YNNKEL (reference sequence). The chain's CDR3 is CASSQESSGNQPQHF. The CDR3 DNA reads TGTGCCAGCAGCCAAGAGTCGTCGGGCAATCAGCCCCAGCATTTT.

This chain uses TRBV10-3 with TRBJ2-2; D is unresolved. Trimming pared 0 bases from V and 4 bases from J, leaving 12 bases between. The length of the CDR3 is 16 residues. CDR1 and CDR2 from the germline V gene are ENHRY and SYGVKD. The CDR3 coding sequence is TGTGCCATCAGTGAGTCGAGCTACAGAGTCACCGGGGAGCTGTTTTTT. Its protein is CAISESSYRVTGELFF.

This clonotype was seen more than once but under ten times. The chain recombines TRBV6-6 with TRBJ1-1; unclear D gene. Trimming took 6 bases from V and 3 from J, leaving 20 bases between them. Germline V CDR1 and CDR2: MNHNY, SVGAGI (reference sequence). The CDR3 contains 16 residues. This chain's CDR3 is CASRVTFSTRYTEAFF. Written as DNA, the CDR3 is TGTGCCAGCAGGGTGACCTTCAGCACTAGGTACACTGAAGCTTTCTTT.

This clonotype was observed many times. The chain combines TRBV4-1 with TRBJ1-5; D perhaps matches TRBD1 (6 bases). From germline, CDR1 is MGHRA and CDR2 YSYEKL. The V end lost 2 bases, the J end lost 2 bases, and 13 bases lay between the germline ends. This CDR3 is 16 amino acids long. The CDR3 spells CASSQHGGMGNQPQHF. DNA of the CDR3: TGCGCCAGCAGCCAACACGGGGGCATGGGCAATCAGCCCCAGCATTTT.

This clonotype was counted between two and nine times. The genes are TRBV28 and TRBJ2-3, with 8 bases matching TRBD2. This CDR3 spans 16 amino acids. V lost 5 bases, J lost 2 bases, and 9 bases stayed unmatched. Germline V lookup: CDR1 MDHEN, CDR2 SYDVKM. The CDR3 region has the DNA TGTGCCAGCAGTCCCTACCGGGGGGGCCCCACAGATACGCAGTATTTT. Amino acids: CASSPYRGGPTDTQYF.

The chain joins TRBV5-5 to TRBJ1-2; 7 nucleotides match TRBD1. V lost 3 bases, J lost 2 bases, and 4 bases stayed unmatched. The CDR3 runs 14 residues. Per germline, CDR1 SGHKS and CDR2 YYEKEE (reference sequence). CDR3 nucleotides: TGTGCCAGCAGCTCAACGACAGGGAACTATGGCTACACCTTC. Amino acid sequence: CASSSTTGNYGYTF.